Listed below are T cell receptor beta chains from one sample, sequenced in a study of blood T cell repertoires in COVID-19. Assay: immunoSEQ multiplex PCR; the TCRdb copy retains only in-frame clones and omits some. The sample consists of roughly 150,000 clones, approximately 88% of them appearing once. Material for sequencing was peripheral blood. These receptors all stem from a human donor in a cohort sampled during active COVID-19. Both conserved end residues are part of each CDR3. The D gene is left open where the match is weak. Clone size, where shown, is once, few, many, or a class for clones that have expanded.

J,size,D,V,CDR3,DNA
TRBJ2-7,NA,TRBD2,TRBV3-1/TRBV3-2,CASSPSIVLAVGYEQYF,TGTGCCAGCAGCCCGTCGATCGTACTAGCGGTAGGCTACGAGCAGTACTTC
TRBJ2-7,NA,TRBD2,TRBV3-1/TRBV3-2,CASSQEAGTSYEQYF,TGTGCCAGCAGCCAAGAAGCCGGGACTAGCTACGAGCAGTACTTC
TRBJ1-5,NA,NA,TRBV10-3,CAISESGGRYSNQPQHF,TGTGCCATCAGTGAGTCGGGGGGGCGTTATAGCAATCAGCCCCAGCATTTT
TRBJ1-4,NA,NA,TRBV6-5,CASSKNGGFNEKLFF,TGTGCCAGCAGTAAAAACGGAGGATTTAATGAAAAACTGTTTTTT
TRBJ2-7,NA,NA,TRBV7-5,CARSRRRGYEQYF,TGTGCCAGAAGCCGCCGACGGGGCTACGAGCAGTACTTC
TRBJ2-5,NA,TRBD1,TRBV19,CASSMSGTGLQETQYF,TGTGCCAGTAGTATGTCCGGGACAGGGCTTCAAGAGACCCAGTACTTC
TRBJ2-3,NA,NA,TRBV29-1,CSAKASTDTQYF,TGCAGCGCTAAAGCTTCGACAGATACGCAGTATTTT
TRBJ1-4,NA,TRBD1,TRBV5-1,CASSLETGGTDEKLFF,TGCGCCAGCAGCTTGGAGACAGGGGGCACGGATGAAAAACTGTTTTTT
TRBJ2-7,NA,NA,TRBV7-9,CASSPEGGRAYEQYF,TGTGCCAGCAGCCCCGAAGGCGGCAGGGCTTACGAGCAGTACTTC
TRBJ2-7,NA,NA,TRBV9,CASSSGGARNEQYF,TGTGCCAGCAGCAGTGGGGGGGCTAGAAACGAGCAGTACTTC
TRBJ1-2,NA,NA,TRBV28,CASRQGSARGYTF,TGTGCCAGCAGACAGGGCTCGGCTCGGGGCTACACCTTC
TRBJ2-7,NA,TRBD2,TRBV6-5,CASSSNSGGALYEQYF,TGTGCCAGCAGTTCCAATAGCGGGGGGGCCCTCTACGAGCAGTACTTC
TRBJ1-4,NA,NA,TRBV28,CASSYSTGWRVTEKLFF,TGTGCCAGCAGTTATTCGACAGGTTGGAGAGTAACTGAAAAACTGTTTTTT
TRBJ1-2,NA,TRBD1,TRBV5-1,CASNAGQGNGYTF,TGCGCCAGCAATGCCGGACAGGGAAATGGCTACACCTTC
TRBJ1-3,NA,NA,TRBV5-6,CASSSPASGSGNTIYF,TGTGCCAGCAGCTCCCCAGCGTCCGGCTCTGGAAACACCATATATTTT
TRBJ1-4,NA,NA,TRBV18,CASSPRTAVEKLFF,TGTGCCAGCTCACCGAGGACAGCCGTTGAAAAACTGTTTTTT
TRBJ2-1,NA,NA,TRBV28,CASSLGLARYNEQFF,TGTGCCAGCAGTTTAGGGCTAGCGAGGTACAATGAGCAGTTCTTC
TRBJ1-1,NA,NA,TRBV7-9,CASSLALDSTNTEAFF,TGTGCCAGCAGCTTAGCGCTCGACAGTACTAACACTGAAGCTTTCTTT
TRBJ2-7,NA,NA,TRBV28,CASTAGPTGEQYF,TGTGCCAGCACGGCAGGCCCCACAGGCGAGCAGTACTTC
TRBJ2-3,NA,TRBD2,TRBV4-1,CASSQWAGGGDTQYF,TGCGCCAGCAGCCAATGGGCCGGGGGGGGAGATACGCAGTATTTT
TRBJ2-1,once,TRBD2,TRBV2,CASSEGERTSGSIGEQFF,TGTGCCAGCAGTGAAGGGGAAAGGACTAGCGGGAGTATAGGTGAGCAGTTCTTC
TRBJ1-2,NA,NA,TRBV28,CASARDISYGYTF,TGTGCCAGCGCCCGGGACATATCTTATGGCTACACCTTC
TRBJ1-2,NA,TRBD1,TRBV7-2,CASSAGTGALGVADGYTF,TGTGCCAGCAGCGCTGGGACAGGTGCCCTTGGGGTGGCCGATGGCTACACCTTC
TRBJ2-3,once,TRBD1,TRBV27,CASSYLDRRTDTQYF,TGTGCCAGCAGCTACTTGGACAGGCGCACAGATACGCAGTATTTT
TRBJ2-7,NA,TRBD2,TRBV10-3,CAISVRGAYEQYF,TGTGCCATCAGTGTCCGGGGGGCCTACGAGCAGTACTTC
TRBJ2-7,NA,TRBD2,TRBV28,CASSSGLAGKDYEQYF,TGTGCCAGCAGTTCCGGACTAGCGGGAAAAGACTACGAGCAGTACTTC
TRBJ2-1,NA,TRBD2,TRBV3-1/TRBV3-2,CASSQDLAGGREQFF,TGTGCCAGCAGCCAAGACCTAGCGGGAGGGCGGGAGCAGTTCTTC
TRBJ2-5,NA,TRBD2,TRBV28,CASLDPGGIQETQYF,TGTGCCAGCCTCGACCCCGGGGGGATACAAGAGACCCAGTACTTC
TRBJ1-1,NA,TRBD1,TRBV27,CASSLTPGTGDTEAFF,TGTGCCAGCAGTCTCACTCCCGGGACAGGGGACACTGAAGCTTTCTTT
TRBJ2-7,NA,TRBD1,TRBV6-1,CASSERGQGTYEQYF,TGTGCCAGCAGTGAAAGGGGACAGGGGACCTACGAGCAGTACTTC
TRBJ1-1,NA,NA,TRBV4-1,CASSPSQTLNTEAFF,TGCGCCAGCAGCCCTAGCCAGACCTTGAACACTGAAGCTTTCTTT
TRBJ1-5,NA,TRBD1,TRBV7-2,CASSRPGGPQHF,TGTGCCAGCAGCCGACCAGGGGGACCCCAGCATTTT
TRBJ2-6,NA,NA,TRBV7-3,CASSPGVSGANVLTF,TGTGCCAGCAGCCCGGGGGTCTCTGGGGCCAACGTCCTGACTTTC
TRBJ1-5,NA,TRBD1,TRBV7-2,CASSLMTGNNQPQHF,TGTGCCAGCAGCCTGATGACAGGGAACAATCAGCCCCAGCATTTT
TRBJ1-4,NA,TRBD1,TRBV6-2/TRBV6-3,CASSVTPGTGIEKLFF,TGTGCCAGCAGTGTAACTCCCGGGACAGGGATAGAAAAACTGTTTTTT
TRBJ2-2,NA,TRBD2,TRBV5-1,CASSLKKSGGNTGELFF,TGCGCCAGCAGCTTGAAAAAAAGCGGGGGGAACACCGGGGAGCTGTTTTTT